What follows describes a single T cell receptor beta chain. Its antigen is as yet unknown. The sample comes from a study of somatic mutations in cytotoxic T cells in rheumatoid arthritis. Study background: Sorted by flow to nearly 100% purity were some V beta antibody-stained T-cell populations, including V beta1+ cells sequenced for TCRB.

The assay was immunoSEQ multiplex PCR, and TCRdb's table has in-frame clones only and misses some. This table holds under 30,000 clones, under 75% found once. Healthy control participants comprised blood donors of median age approximately 50 years (range 21-70), of whom 45% to 65% were female. Germline CDR1 reads SGDLS; CDR2 reads YYNGEE. The CDR3 has 15 residues. The V segment lost 0 bases and the J segment 4 bases; nucleotides outside the gene matches: 2. Study conclusions and caveats: Per patient, the largest CD8+ clone was found to exceed 20% of CD8+ cells in about an eighth of the 65 cases.

Sequencing input: CD8+ T cells sorted from blood. The chain employs TRBV9 and TRBJ2-2, with 8 bases lining up with TRBD2. This receptor was obtained from a woman between 18 and 30 years old in good health. CDR3: CASSVAAGGTGELFF. The CDR3 DNA follows: TGTGCCAGCAGCGTAGCGGCGGGGGGCACCGGGGAGCTGTTTTTT. Looking up the rest from reference TRBV9 and TRBJ2-2 gives the full variable domain: DSGVTQTPKHLITATGQRVTLRCSPRSGDLSVYWYQQSLDQGLQFLIQYYNGEERAKGNILERFSAQQFPDLHSELNLSSLELGDSALYFCASSVAAGGTGELFFGEGSRLTVL.